The 11 T cell receptor beta chains in this list originate from one sample, sequenced in a study of T cell responses to AZD1222 COVID-19 vaccine. Libraries were prepared by immunoSEQ multiplex PCR; TCRdb keeps only in-frame clonotypes and omits some of them. This table has fewer than 200,000 clones, roughly 94% appearing once. The sample was peripheral blood, taken on day 0 of MenACWY control vaccination. The origin of the receptors is an adult in good health.

The chain combines TRBV3-1 (or the pseudogene TRBV3-2) with TRBJ1-1, with a tentative D call TRBD1 (5 bases). The germline V and J ends were trimmed by 3 bases and 1 base, with 6 bases remaining between them. Germline loops: CDR1 LGHDT, CDR2 YNNKEL (reference sequence). The CDR3 has 13 amino acids. The CDR3 is CASSHGANTEAFF. CDR3 DNA: TGTGCCAGCAGCCATGGGGCGAACACTGAAGCTTTCTTT.

The V and J genes are TRBV15 and TRBJ2-5; no firm D call. Trimming took off 0 bases at V and 3 bases at J, with 5 bases between the two ends. This CDR3 is built from 13 residues. The germline CDR1 and CDR2 sequences are LNHNV and YYDKDF (reference sequence). In DNA, the CDR3 is TGTGCCACCAGCAGAGATCGGGAAGAGACCCAGTACTTC. This codes for CATSRDREETQYF.

CDR3 DNA sequence: TGTGCCAGCAGCTTAGGGACAGCCGAAGGAAAACTGTTTTTT. The encoded protein is CASSLGTAEGKLFF. The chain is built from TRBV7-2 and TRBJ1-4; weak D call: TRBD1 (6 bases). This CDR3 is built from 14 residues. Germline CDR1 reads SGHTA; CDR2 reads FQGNSA. V was clipped by 1 base and J by 10 bases, with 13 bases between them.

This clone was observed a single time. The V gene is TRBV6-1, the J gene TRBJ1-5; TRBD1 might be the D (6 bases). Trimming removed 7 bases from V and 2 bases from J, with 12 bases in between. Germline loops: CDR1 MNHNS, CDR2 SASEGT. This CDR3 is 14 amino acids long. CDR3 residues: CASMWGQGNQPQHF. For the CDR3, the DNA is TGTGCCAGCATGTGGGGGCAAGGCAATCAGCCCCAGCATTTT.

The genes are TRBV3-1 (or the pseudogene TRBV3-2) and TRBJ1-5; D is undetermined. The CDR3 runs to 15 residues. With 2 bases removed from V and 0 bases from J, the gap between germline ends came to 8 bases. Germline CDR1 LGHDT, CDR2 YNNKEL (reference sequence). CDR3 DNA: TGTGCCAGCAGCCAACACCCTAATAGCAATCAGCCCCAGCATTTT. Its protein product is CASSQHPNSNQPQHF.

This rearrangement joins TRBV6-6 to TRBJ1-5; D unclear. This CDR3 spans 14 amino acids. In germline, CDR1 is MNHNY, CDR2 SVGAGI (reference sequence). V lost 6 bases and J lost 3, with 12 bases in between. For the CDR3, the DNA is TGTGCCAGCAGGCCCGACACTTCCAATCAGCCCCAGCATTTT. This gives the protein CASRPDTSNQPQHF.

The gene calls are TRBV6-2 or TRBV6-3 and TRBJ1-5; no clear D gene. Germline CDR1 MNHEY, CDR2 SVGEGT. There are 15 residues in the CDR3. The germline V and J ends were trimmed by 2 bases and 7 bases, with 15 bases remaining between them. The CDR3 protein is CASSYRRTSGQPQHF. The CDR3 DNA reads TGTGCCAGCAGTTACCGCCGGACCTCGGGGCAGCCCCAGCATTTT.

The chain links TRBV27 to TRBJ1-5; a possible D gene is TRBD1 (6 bases). This CDR3 has 12 residues. Trimming cost V 4 bases and J 9 bases, with 10 bases left between them. The germline gives CDR1 MNHEY, CDR2 SMNVEV (reference sequence). The CDR3 loop reads CASSSGGRPQHF. In DNA form, the CDR3 reads TGTGCCAGCAGTTCGGGGGGGCGGCCCCAGCATTTT.

V gene TRBV20-1 combines with J gene TRBJ1-1; D gene unclear. Germline values: CDR1 DFQATT, CDR2 SNEGSKA (reference sequence). CDR3 length equals 12 residues. V was clipped by 3 bases and J by 1 base, with 6 bases between them. CDR3 amino acids: CSASLENTEAFF. CDR3 nucleotide sequence: TGCAGTGCTAGTTTGGAGAACACTGAAGCTTTCTTT.

The chain joins TRBV30 to TRBJ2-4, with 11 nucleotides matching TRBD1. The CDR3 has 15 residues. The germline gives CDR1 GTSNPN, CDR2 SVGIG (reference sequence). Unmatched junction bases numbered 10, after V lost 7 bases and J lost 5 bases. The CDR3 DNA sequence: TGTGCCTCGATTTTAAGGGACAGGGGGGAAAACATTCAGTACTTC. Translation: CASILRDRGENIQYF.

J is TRBJ1-5 and V is TRBV6-5, with D possibly being TRBD1 (5 bases). Germline assignment: CDR1 MNHEY and CDR2 SVGAGI. The CDR3 totals 14 residues. Trimming stripped 6 bases from V and 6 bases from J, with 15 bases between. The CDR3 nucleotides read TGTGCCAGCAGCCCCTCCCCTACAGGTCAGCCCCAGCATTTT. Its protein is CASSPSPTGQPQHF.